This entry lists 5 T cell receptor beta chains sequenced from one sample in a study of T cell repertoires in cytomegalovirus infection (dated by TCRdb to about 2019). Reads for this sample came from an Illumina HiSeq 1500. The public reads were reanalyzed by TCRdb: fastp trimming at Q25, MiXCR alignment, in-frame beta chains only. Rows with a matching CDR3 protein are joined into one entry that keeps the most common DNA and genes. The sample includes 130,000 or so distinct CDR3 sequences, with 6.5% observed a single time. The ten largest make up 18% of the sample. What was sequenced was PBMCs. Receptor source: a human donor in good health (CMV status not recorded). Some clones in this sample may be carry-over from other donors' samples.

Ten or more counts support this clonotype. DNA of the CDR3: TGTGCCAGCAGTTTTCTGGGGTTCGAGCAGTACTTC. Encoded protein: CASSFLGFEQYF. The chain is built from TRBV28 and TRBJ2-7; no clear D. Germline values: CDR1 MDHEN, CDR2 SYDVKM. The CDR3 loop spans 12 amino acids. Trimming took 3 bases from V and 6 from J, leaving 9 bases between them.

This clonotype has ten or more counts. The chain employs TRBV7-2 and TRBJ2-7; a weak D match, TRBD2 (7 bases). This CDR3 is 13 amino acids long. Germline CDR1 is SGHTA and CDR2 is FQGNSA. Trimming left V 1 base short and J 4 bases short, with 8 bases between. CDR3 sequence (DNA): TGTGCCAGCAGCTTAGAGGGGGGGTACGAGCAGTACTTC. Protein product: CASSLEGGYEQYF.

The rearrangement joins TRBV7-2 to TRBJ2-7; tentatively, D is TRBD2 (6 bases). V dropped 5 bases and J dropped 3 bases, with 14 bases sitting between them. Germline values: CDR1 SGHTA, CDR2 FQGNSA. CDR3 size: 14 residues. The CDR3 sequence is CASSPPGGLYEQYF. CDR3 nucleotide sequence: TGTGCCAGCAGCCCCCCTGGGGGACTCTACGAGCAGTACTTC.

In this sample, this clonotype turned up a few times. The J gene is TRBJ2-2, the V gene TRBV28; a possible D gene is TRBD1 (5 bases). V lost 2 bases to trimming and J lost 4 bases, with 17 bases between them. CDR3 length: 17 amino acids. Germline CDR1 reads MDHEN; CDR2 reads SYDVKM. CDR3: CASSLVAGSGVTGELFF. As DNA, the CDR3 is TGTGCCAGCAGTTTAGTCGCAGGGTCGGGCGTCACCGGGGAGCTGTTTTTT.

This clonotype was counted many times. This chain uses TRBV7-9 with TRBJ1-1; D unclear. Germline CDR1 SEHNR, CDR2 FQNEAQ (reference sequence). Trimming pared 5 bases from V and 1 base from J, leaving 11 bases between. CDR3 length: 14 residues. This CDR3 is CASSRMSSNTEAFF. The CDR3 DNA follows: TGTGCCAGCAGCCGTATGAGTTCGAACACTGAAGCTTTCTTT.